This T cell receptor (beta chain) was observed in a study of cytomegalovirus exposure and HLA in healthy donors. With respect to this clone: Its matching antigen is unknown.

This CDR3 is 14 amino acids long. J gave up 8 bases and V 1 base, and 4 bases lay outside the gene matches. In germline, CDR1 is MGHRA, CDR2 YSYEKL. Study findings and constraints: In vitro experiments confirmed that a few CMV-associated chains were specific for CMV antigens. Overall, about 160 TCR beta chains were annotated as cytomegalovirus-associated.

The donors belonged to the approximately 120-subject validation cohort, separate from the roughly 670-subject first cohort. Only in-frame clones appear in the TCRdb table, and some are missing; sequencing was by immunoSEQ multiplex PCR. The data hold under 250,000 clones, with 85% to 95% observed a single time. The sequence came from a woman under 30 in good health and CMV-seronegative. Specimen: PBMCs. The genes are TRBV4-1 and TRBJ1-2; 10 bases map to TRBD1. CDR3 sequence reads: CASSQGQGASGYTF. In DNA form, the CDR3 reads TGCGCCAGCAGCCAAGGACAGGGGGCCTCGGGCTACACCTTC.